The 17 T cell receptor beta chains below all came from one sample that was sequenced in a study of blood T cell repertoires in COVID-19. Clones were read by immunoSEQ multiplex PCR, and TCRdb kept only the in-frame ones, dropping some. The table includes under 200,000 clones, roughly nine tenths detected once. The sequenced sample consisted of PBMCs or T cells enriched from blood (not recorded which). The receptors come from a woman aged 40-49 years in a cohort exposed to, infected with or recovered from COVID-19 (not recorded which).

The genes are TRBV7-2 and TRBJ1-2, with 9 bases lining up with TRBD1. Trimming took 5 bases from V and 4 from J; bases not matched to a gene: 8. The CDR3 has 15 amino acids. Germline CDR1 and CDR2: SGHTA and FQGNSA. The CDR3 reads CASSPRTGGSYGYTF. CDR3 nucleotide sequence: TGTGCCAGCAGCCCCCGAACAGGGGGCAGCTATGGCTACACCTTC.

The chain couples TRBV6-5 to TRBJ2-7; 7 nucleotides line up with TRBD1. This CDR3 contains 14 residues. Trimming at V came to 3 bases and at J to 2 bases, leaving 4 bases not matched to a gene. CDR1 is MNHEY, CDR2 SVGAGI, per germline. CDR3 sequence: CASSYETGPYEQYF. The DNA for the CDR3 is TGTGCCAGCAGTTATGAGACAGGGCCCTACGAGCAGTACTTC.

A single count supports this clone. The rearrangement links TRBV4-1 to TRBJ1-5, with TRBD1 matching 8 bases. The CDR3 sequence is 15 residues long. Looked up from germline, CDR1 is MGHRA and CDR2 is YSYEKL. V shed 3 bases, J shed 3 bases, and the junction held 4 bases outside the gene matches. The CDR3 region is CASSHGTGINQPQHF. The CDR3 nucleotides read TGCGCCAGCAGCCACGGGACAGGAATCAATCAGCCCCAGCATTTT.

This chain links TRBV3-1 (or the pseudogene TRBV3-2) with TRBJ1-2, with D perhaps TRBD1 (5 bases). CDR1 is LGHDT and CDR2 is YNNKEL in the germline V gene (reference sequence). The CDR3 has 16 amino acids. Trimming shortened V by 0 bases and J by 4 bases, and 15 bases separated the two germline ends. The CDR3 protein is CASSQDRRGGSYGYTF. CDR3 nucleotide sequence: TGTGCCAGCAGCCAAGATCGAAGGGGAGGCAGCTATGGCTACACCTTC.

The rearrangement links TRBV19 to TRBJ1-1, with D possibly being TRBD1 (5 bases). The V gene's germline CDR1 is LNHDA and CDR2 SQIVND (reference sequence). V was shortened by 2 bases and J by 1 base, with 11 bases between the two germline ends. The CDR3 totals 15 residues. The CDR3 DNA reads as TGTGCCAGTAGTATATCGCAGGGCGGGAACACTGAAGCTTTCTTT. This codes for CASSISQGGNTEAFF. Full variable domain (remainder filled in from reference TRBV19 and TRBJ1-1): DGGITQSPKYLFRKEGQNVTLSCEQNLNHDAMYWYRQDPGQGLRLIYYSQIVNDFQKGDIAEGYSVSREKKESFPLTVTSAQKNPTAFYLCASSISQGGNTEAFFGQGTRLTVV.

The chain has TRBV27 and TRBJ2-1; D gene ambiguous. There are 13 residues in the CDR3. The germline V gene has CDR1 MNHEY and CDR2 SMNVEV (reference sequence). V lost 5 bases, J lost 3 bases, and 8 bases lay in between. This chain's CDR3 is CASSTVFYNEQFF. The CDR3 DNA sequence: TGTGCCAGCAGTACGGTCTTCTACAATGAGCAGTTCTTC.

The gene calls are TRBV19 and TRBJ1-1; D is unresolved. Germline-derived CDR1 and CDR2 are LNHDA and SQIVND (reference sequence). V lost 7 bases to trimming and J lost 4 bases, with 13 bases between them. The CDR3 has 13 residues. The CDR3 DNA reads as TGTGCCAGTACCTTAGTAGGGAGCACTGAAGCTTTCTTT. This encodes CASTLVGSTEAFF.

The J gene is TRBJ1-1, the V gene TRBV27; no firm D call. Germline V lookup: CDR1 MNHEY, CDR2 SMNVEV (reference sequence). The V and J ends lost 4 bases and 10 bases respectively, with 16 bases between them. The CDR3 spans 13 residues. Here the CDR3 DNA reads TGTGCCAGCAGTTCAAGCCCCGGTCGGGGAGCTTTCTTT. Translating gives CASSSSPGRGAFF.

The chain has TRBV19 and TRBJ1-1; D ambiguous. Trimming stripped 8 bases from V and 3 bases from J, with 16 bases between. The CDR3 spans 14 residues. CDR1 is LNHDA, CDR2 SQIVND, per germline (reference sequence). CDR3 nucleotides: TGTGCCAGTGGCTGGGGAGTTGGGTACACTGAAGCTTTCTTT. Protein sequence: CASGWGVGYTEAFF.

The V and J genes are TRBV19 and TRBJ2-3, with D maybe TRBD2 (5 bases). Per the germline V gene, CDR1 is LNHDA and CDR2 is SQIVND (reference sequence). V lost 4 bases to trimming and J lost 1 base, with 9 bases between them. There are 14 residues in the CDR3. The CDR3 is CASSSGSRTDTQYF. Written as DNA, the CDR3 is TGTGCCAGTAGTAGCGGGTCTCGCACAGATACGCAGTATTTT.

This sequence joins TRBV2 and TRBJ1-2, with TRBD1 as a possible D gene (5 bases). V lost 4 bases, J lost 1 base, and 16 bases lay in between. Germline loops: CDR1 SNHLY, CDR2 FYNNEI. The CDR3 is 16 amino acids. The CDR3 bases are TGTGCCAGCAGTGTTGGGGCGAAGACATTTAACTATGGCTACACCTTC. This gives the protein CASSVGAKTFNYGYTF.

The chain carries TRBV9 and TRBJ2-3, with 7 nucleotides matching TRBD2. The CDR3 has 17 residues. Germline assignment: CDR1 SGDLS and CDR2 YYNGEE. The junction had 13 bases not matched to a gene; V was cut back by 3 bases and J by 3 bases. The CDR3 nucleotides read TGTGCCAGCAGCGCCATAGAAAGCGGGATGGAGACAGATACGCAGTATTTT. This translates into CASSAIESGMETDTQYF.

The chain employs TRBV12-3 or TRBV12-4 and TRBJ1-1; D remains ambiguous. Trimming removed 6 bases from V and 1 base from J, with 9 bases in between. The CDR3 is made up of 13 amino acids. Here the CDR3 reads CASSLRWNTEAFF. CDR3 DNA: TGTGCCAGCAGCCTCAGATGGAACACTGAAGCTTTCTTT.

Only one count was recorded for this clone. CDR3 in amino acids: CASSVSGRDNEQFF. In DNA, the CDR3 is TGTGCCAGCAGTGTGAGCGGGAGGGACAATGAGCAGTTCTTC. The chain is built from TRBV2 and TRBJ2-1; 10 nucleotides agree with TRBD2. Trimming at V came to 4 bases and at J to 5 bases, leaving 2 bases not matched to a gene. Germline values: CDR1 SNHLY, CDR2 FYNNEI. The CDR3 consists of 14 residues.

The chain links TRBV4-2 to TRBJ1-5; 7 nucleotides line up with TRBD1. The germline CDR1 and CDR2 sequences are LGHNA and YNFKEQ. V was clipped by 0 bases and J by 5 bases; unmatched bases: 10. The CDR3 has 17 amino acids. CDR3 nucleotides: TGTGCCAGCAGCCAAGATTCACGGGACAGCCTATATCAGCCCCAGCATTTT. It codes for CASSQDSRDSLYQPQHF.

The gene calls are TRBV19 and TRBJ2-7; TRBD2 matches at 11 bases. Germline CDR1 reads LNHDA; CDR2 reads SQIVND (reference sequence). The CDR3 sequence is 15 residues long. V lost 6 bases to trimming and J lost 4 bases; unmatched junction nucleotides: 8. CDR3 region: CASSRYGTSGYEQYF. CDR3 DNA sequence: TGTGCCAGTAGCCGGTACGGGACTAGCGGTTACGAGCAGTACTTC.

The chain has TRBV6-1 and TRBJ1-6, with D possibly TRBD1 on 5 matching bases. CDR3 size: 16 residues. With 0 bases removed from V and 7 bases from J, the gap between germline ends came to 13 bases. CDR1 and CDR2 from the germline V gene are MNHNS and SASEGT. The CDR3 sequence is CASSEAPPGGNSPLHF. The CDR3 DNA reads TGTGCCAGCAGTGAAGCGCCGCCCGGGGGGAATTCACCCCTCCACTTT.